Listed here are 32 T cell receptor beta chains from one sample, sequenced in a study of shared clonotypes between healthy human individuals (dated by TCRdb to the early 2020s). Libraries were prepared through the immunoSEQ multiplex PCR assay. TCRdb took this table from immuneACCESS and kept in-frame rearrangements with V and J called. Such tables lack part of the clones; where checked against another copy, unresolved V genes explain under half of the gap, and the rest is unexplained. For this sample the table gives some 2,000,000 clones, of which 95% were detected only once. Of the sample, 0.1% to 0.15% is held by the ten largest clones. The sample comprised naive CD4+ T cells sorted from blood. In light of the paper, this sample's cell subset or site label describes: CD45RA+ positively selected. The receptors derive from a man between 18 and 35 years old in good health.

The chain has TRBV10-2 and TRBJ1-5, with D uncertain. The CDR3 contains 12 residues. Trimming stripped 5 bases from V and 3 bases from J, with 5 bases between. Germline V gene lookup returns CDR1 WSHSY and CDR2 SAAADI. CDR3 region: CASSTDNQPQHF. The CDR3, as DNA: TGCGCCAGCAGTACAGACAATCAGCCCCAGCATTTT.

The V gene is TRBV7-9, the J gene TRBJ1-2, with unresolved D. The V end lost 1 base, the J end lost 2 bases, and 11 bases lay between the germline ends. The length of the CDR3 is 15 residues. Germline V lookup: CDR1 SEHNR, CDR2 FQNEAQ (reference sequence). The DNA for the CDR3 is TGTGCCAGCAGCTTAGAGGCAGTAACCAACTATGGCTACACCTTC. The encoded protein is CASSLEAVTNYGYTF. The full variable domain, in which reference TRBV7-9 and TRBJ1-2 provide the parts outside the CDR3, is DTGVSQNPRHKITKRGQNVTFRCDPISEHNRLYWYRQTLGQGPEFLTYFQNEAQLEKSRLLSDRFSAERPKGSFSTLEIQRTEQGDSAMYLCASSLEAVTNYGYTFGSGTRLTVV.

The chain employs TRBV6-6 and TRBJ2-2; D gene unclear. Germline CDR1 and CDR2: MNHNY and SVGAGI (reference sequence). This CDR3 has 16 residues. Trimming pared 0 bases from V and 0 bases from J, leaving 8 bases between. The CDR3 region is CASSYSTRANTGELFF. The DNA of the CDR3 is TGTGCCAGCAGTTACTCGACACGGGCGAACACCGGGGAGCTGTTTTTT.

Comment on this clone: The identical CDR3 is also encoded by other nucleotide sequences in the sample. This chain links TRBV9 with TRBJ2-3, with D possibly matching TRBD2 (6 bases). The CDR3 consists of 15 residues. Per germline, CDR1 SGDLS and CDR2 YYNGEE. Trimming took off 2 bases at V and 1 base at J, with 11 bases between the two ends. CDR3: CASSVGGLGTDTQYF. CDR3 nucleotides: TGTGCCAGCAGCGTCGGGGGTTTGGGCACAGATACGCAGTATTTT. Using reference TRBV9 and TRBJ2-3 for the parts outside the CDR3, the full variable domain is DSGVTQTPKHLITATGQRVTLRCSPRSGDLSVYWYQQSLDQGLQFLIQYYNGEERAKGNILERFSAQQFPDLHSELNLSSLELGDSALYFCASSVGGLGTDTQYFGPGTRLTVL.

This chain links TRBV28 with TRBJ1-4; possibly TRBD1 for D (5 bases). Trimming pared 5 bases from V and 7 bases from J, leaving 17 bases between. CDR1 and CDR2 from the germline V gene are MDHEN and SYDVKM. The CDR3 covers 15 residues. Here the CDR3 reads CASSARRGKVEKLFF. CDR3 nucleotide sequence: TGTGCCAGCAGTGCCAGGAGGGGAAAAGTTGAAAAACTGTTTTTT.

V is TRBV6-5 and J is TRBJ2-3; maybe TRBD2 (6 bases). V lost 6 bases and J lost 5, with 18 bases in between. The CDR3 covers 15 residues. Per the germline V gene, CDR1 is MNHEY and CDR2 is SVGAGI. The chain's CDR3 is CASRPRGGVGDTQYF. The CDR3 nucleotides read TGTGCCAGCAGACCCCGTGGCGGGGTAGGAGATACGCAGTATTTT.

The CDR3 loop reads CASSLTGKEYF. CDR3 sequence (DNA): TGTGCCAGCAGTTTAACAGGGAAGGAGTACTTC. The chain is built from TRBV27 and TRBJ2-7, with a weak D call TRBD1 (6 bases). This CDR3 spans 11 amino acids. Germline CDR1 reads MNHEY; CDR2 reads SMNVEV (reference sequence). V dropped 2 bases and J dropped 11 bases, with 10 bases sitting between them.

The rearrangement uses TRBV5-1 and TRBJ2-5, with 12 bases identical to TRBD2. Unmatched junction bases numbered 6, after V lost 2 bases and J lost 4 bases. Germline CDR1 and CDR2: SGHRS and YFSETQ. The CDR3 consists of 16 residues. CDR3 sequence: CASSFPTSGSAETQYF. CDR3 sequence (DNA): TGCGCCAGCAGCTTCCCGACTAGCGGGAGTGCAGAGACCCAGTACTTC.

V is TRBV6-1 and J is TRBJ2-7; perhaps D is TRBD1 or TRBD2 (5 bases each). CDR3 size: 17 residues. V shed 4 bases and J shed 7 bases, with 26 bases lying between them. CDR1 is MNHNS, CDR2 SASEGT, per germline. The CDR3 here is CASSGDRPGPPLREQYF. CDR3 in DNA: TGTGCCAGCAGTGGAGACCGGCCGGGACCGCCTCTGAGAGAGCAGTACTTC.

The rearrangement joins TRBV9 to TRBJ2-5, with D uncertain. The germline V gene encodes CDR1 SGDLS and CDR2 YYNGEE. The CDR3 is made up of 14 amino acids. Deletions cut 0 bases from V and 0 bases from J, with 6 bases between. The CDR3 sequence is CASSVEQYQETQYF. As DNA, the CDR3 is TGTGCCAGCAGCGTAGAACAGTACCAAGAGACCCAGTACTTC.

This chain links TRBV25-1 with TRBJ2-7; D may match TRBD1 or TRBD2 (5 bases each). The germline V gene has CDR1 MGHDK and CDR2 SYGVNS. The V end lost 5 bases, the J end lost 1 base, and 9 bases lay between the germline ends. The CDR3 extends over 13 amino acids. The CDR3 DNA follows: TGTGCCAGCAGTAGGGACGGGTCCTACGAGCAGTACTTC. Its protein product is CASSRDGSYEQYF.

This clone was counted between two and nine times. The V and J genes are TRBV7-9 and TRBJ1-3, with TRBD1 as a possible D gene (6 bases). Germline CDR1 SEHNR, CDR2 FQNEAQ (reference sequence). The CDR3 length is 13 residues. The DNA of the CDR3 is TGTGCGGGGTCGACAGGCTCTGGAAACACCATATATTTT. Encoded protein: CAGSTGSGNTIYF.

The chain joins TRBV4-3 to TRBJ2-6, with 7 positions matching TRBD1. This CDR3 is 19 amino acids long. The V and J ends lost 0 bases and 0 bases, in that order; junction bases with no gene match: 8. Germline V gene lookup returns CDR1 LGHNA and CDR2 YSLEER. CDR3: CASSQDPGTANSGANVLTF. For the CDR3, the DNA is TGCGCCAGCAGCCAAGATCCCGGGACAGCCAACTCTGGGGCCAACGTCCTGACTTTC.

The table lists this clone with a count of one. Here the CDR3 DNA reads TGCGCCAGCAGTGACCCGGGGACGGCTCGCTACACCTTC. Translating it yields CASSDPGTARYTF. The V call is TRBV4-3, the J call TRBJ1-2; weak D call: TRBD1 (5 bases). The CDR3 sequence is 13 residues long. Between the trimmed V and J ends, which lost 6 bases and 9 bases, there was a span of 17 bases. CDR1 is LGHNA and CDR2 is YSLEER in the germline V gene.

The V and J genes are TRBV14 and TRBJ2-3; 7 nucleotides match TRBD1. The CDR3 extends over 15 amino acids. After removal of 3 bases from V and 5 bases from J, the junction contained 8 bases not matched to a gene. The germline V gene encodes CDR1 SGHDN and CDR2 FVKESK. This chain's CDR3 is CASSHMTGTGDTQYF. CDR3 coding DNA: TGTGCCAGCAGCCATATGACAGGGACGGGAGATACGCAGTATTTT.

This chain joins TRBV27 and TRBJ2-6, with 10 bases lining up with TRBD2. The CDR3 runs 15 residues. In germline, CDR1 is MNHEY, CDR2 SMNVEV (reference sequence). Losses at the gene ends were 6 bases for V and 2 bases for J; bases not matched to a gene: 1. CDR3 nucleotide sequence: TGTGCCAGCAGGCTAGCGGGGGCTGGGGCCAACGTCCTGACTTTC. It specifies CASRLAGAGANVLTF.

The chain links TRBV5-1 to TRBJ2-7; D not resolved. Looked up from germline, CDR1 is SGHRS and CDR2 is YFSETQ. The germline V and J ends were trimmed by 3 bases and 2 bases, with 12 bases remaining between them. The CDR3 sequence is 14 residues long. The CDR3 sequence is CASSSRAAAYEQYF. The CDR3 nucleotides read TGCGCCAGCAGCTCTAGGGCCGCAGCCTACGAGCAGTACTTC.

The chain links TRBV9 to TRBJ2-3; no definite D call. V lost 4 bases and J 6 bases, leaving 9 bases between the germline ends. CDR3 length equals 12 residues. Germline CDR1 SGDLS, CDR2 YYNGEE. CDR3 loop: CASSRWADTQYF. The CDR3 DNA is TGTGCCAGCAGCCGTTGGGCGGATACGCAGTATTTT.

The chain recombines TRBV19 with TRBJ1-5; D ambiguous. The CDR3 loop spans 12 amino acids. Germline values: CDR1 LNHDA, CDR2 SQIVND (reference sequence). The V end was cut by 8 bases, the J end by 0 bases, with 5 bases between. CDR3 amino acids: CASGYSNQPQHF. Written as DNA, the CDR3 is TGTGCCAGTGGGTATAGCAATCAGCCCCAGCATTTT. The full variable domain, completed using reference TRBV19 and TRBJ1-5, is DGGITQSPKYLFRKEGQNVTLSCEQNLNHDAMYWYRQDPGQGLRLIYYSQIVNDFQKGDIAEGYSVSREKKESFPLTVTSAQKNPTAFYLCASGYSNQPQHFGDGTRLSIL.

This chain uses TRBV14 with TRBJ1-1; D is unresolved. This CDR3 contains 14 residues. Trimming removed 3 bases at V and 1 base at J, with 9 bases between. Germline lookup yields CDR1 SGHDN and CDR2 FVKESK. The CDR3 is CASSQQAQNTEAFF. The CDR3, as DNA: TGTGCCAGCAGCCAGCAGGCACAGAACACTGAAGCTTTCTTT.

The chain is built from TRBV5-1 and TRBJ1-1, with 7 bases matching TRBD1. Germline V lookup: CDR1 SGHRS, CDR2 YFSETQ. The CDR3 extends over 15 amino acids. Unmatched junction bases numbered 6, after V lost 4 bases and J lost 0 bases. This CDR3 is CASSITGVLNTEAFF. CDR3 bases: TGCGCCAGCAGCATAACAGGGGTCTTGAACACTGAAGCTTTCTTT.

For the CDR3, the DNA is TGTGCCAGCAGCACTGATACGGGGGCTGGAAACATTCAGTACTTC. It codes for CASSTDTGAGNIQYF. The rearrangement links TRBV11-2 to TRBJ2-4; D assignment may be TRBD1 or TRBD2 (6 bases each). Trimming stripped 5 bases from V and 6 bases from J, with 17 bases between. The CDR3 contains 15 residues. Germline CDR1 and CDR2: SGHAT and FQNNGV.

Turning to this clone: The identical CDR3 is also encoded by other nucleotide sequences in the sample. This rearrangement joins TRBV27 to TRBJ1-2; 8 bases agree with TRBD1. The J segment lost 4 bases and the V segment lost 5 bases, leaving 3 bases of the junction unmatched. There are 13 residues in the CDR3. Germline values: CDR1 MNHEY, CDR2 SMNVEV (reference sequence). CDR3 loop: CASSPTGGYGYTF. The DNA for the CDR3 is TGTGCCAGCAGTCCTACAGGGGGCTATGGCTACACCTTC.

The V call is TRBV6-5, the J call TRBJ2-1, with TRBD2 matching over 11 bases. The germline CDR1 and CDR2 sequences are MNHEY and SVGAGI. The CDR3 loop spans 14 amino acids. Germline trimming cut 1 base from V and 9 bases from J; bases unmatched to any gene: 2. CDR3: CASSYLAGGSEQFF. DNA for the CDR3: TGTGCCAGCAGTTACTTAGCGGGGGGGAGTGAGCAGTTCTTC.

The J gene is TRBJ1-5, the V gene TRBV6-1, with D possibly being TRBD1 (5 bases). Germline V gives CDR1 MNHNS, CDR2 SASEGT. The CDR3 sequence is 14 residues long. V lost 6 bases to trimming and J lost 1 base, with 10 bases between them. The CDR3, as DNA: TGTGCCAGCAGGGTGGGACGGAGCAATCAGCCCCAGCATTTT. It specifies CASRVGRSNQPQHF.

This sequence joins TRBV4-1 and TRBJ1-3, with TRBD1 as a possible D gene (5 bases). The CDR3 totals 15 residues. CDR1 and CDR2 from the germline V gene are MGHRA and YSYEKL. Trimming removed 4 bases at V and 0 bases at J, with 10 bases between. The CDR3: CASSPPGSSGNTIYF. For the CDR3, the DNA is TGCGCCAGCAGCCCACCAGGGAGCTCTGGAAACACCATATATTTT.

The rearrangement links TRBV9 to TRBJ2-6; the D gene is possibly TRBD1 (6 bases). The V and J ends lost 1 base and 4 bases respectively, with 15 bases between them. In germline, CDR1 is SGDLS, CDR2 YYNGEE. The CDR3 has 17 residues. The CDR3 loop reads CASSVSAGALGANVLTF. The CDR3 DNA sequence: TGTGCCAGCAGCGTATCAGCAGGGGCGCTCGGGGCCAACGTCCTGACTTTC. Based on the CDR3 plus reference TRBV9 and TRBJ2-6, the full variable domain is DSGVTQTPKHLITATGQRVTLRCSPRSGDLSVYWYQQSLDQGLQFLIQYYNGEERAKGNILERFSAQQFPDLHSELNLSSLELGDSALYFCASSVSAGALGANVLTFGAGSRLTVL.

This rearrangement joins TRBV30 to TRBJ1-2; D gene uncertain. Germline V gene sequence: CDR1 GTSNPN, CDR2 SVGIG (reference sequence). The V gene lost 1 base and the J gene lost 0 bases, with 12 bases spanning the gap. This CDR3 region has 15 residues. CDR3 loop: CAWSARPGSNYGYTF. The CDR3 bases are TGTGCCTGGAGTGCTCGTCCCGGATCTAACTATGGCTACACCTTC.

The chain carries TRBV5-1 and TRBJ2-1, with 8 bases identical to TRBD1. Trimming at V came to 1 base and at J to 5 bases, leaving 5 bases not matched to a gene. The CDR3 consists of 15 residues. The V gene's germline CDR1 is SGHRS and CDR2 YFSETQ. CDR3 coding DNA: TGCGCCAGCAGCTTGATTGGGACAGGACACAATGAGCAGTTCTTC. It specifies CASSLIGTGHNEQFF.

This chain connects TRBV5-1 to TRBJ2-2; D gene uncertain. This CDR3 is 15 amino acids long. With 4 bases removed from V and 3 bases from J, the gap between germline ends came to 13 bases. The germline V gene has CDR1 SGHRS and CDR2 YFSETQ. The CDR3 here is CASSDSMGYTGELFF. DNA of the CDR3: TGCGCCAGCAGCGATTCGATGGGCTACACCGGGGAGCTGTTTTTT. The full variable domain, completed using reference TRBV5-1 and TRBJ2-2, is KAGVTQTPRYLIKTRGQQVTLSCSPISGHRSVSWYQQTPGQGLQFLFEYFSETQRNKGNFPGRFSGRQFSNSRSEMNVSTLELGDSALYLCASSDSMGYTGELFFGEGSRLTVL.

The chain couples TRBV28 to TRBJ1-4; no firm D call. V was pared by 3 bases and J by 10 bases, with 12 bases between. The germline V gene has CDR1 MDHEN and CDR2 SYDVKM. The CDR3 consists of 13 residues. The CDR3 loop reads CASSLGRLGKLFF. The CDR3 bases are TGTGCCAGCAGTTTGGGCCGACTTGGAAAACTGTTTTTT.

This sequence joins TRBV7-9 and TRBJ1-1; 8 nucleotides match TRBD1. The J segment lost 4 bases and the V segment lost 5 bases, leaving 9 bases of the junction unmatched. The CDR3 extends over 15 amino acids. The germline CDR1 and CDR2 sequences are SEHNR and FQNEAQ (reference sequence). CDR3 loop: CASSAQGASGTEAFF. The CDR3 DNA reads TGTGCCAGCAGCGCTCAGGGGGCGAGCGGCACTGAAGCTTTCTTT.